This T cell receptor beta chain was profiled in a study of T cell responses to AZD1222 COVID-19 vaccine. Clones were read by immunoSEQ multiplex PCR, and TCRdb kept only the in-frame ones, dropping some. The table has roughly 150,000 clones, around 87% seen once. Germline CDR1 SGHDN, CDR2 FVKESK. The V gene lost 4 bases and the J gene lost 1 base, with 13 bases spanning the gap. This CDR3 region has 15 residues. The chain has TRBV14 and TRBJ2-5; no clear D. This material consisted of peripheral blood, taken 28 days after the second AZD1222 dose. This TCR came from an adult who received the AZD1222 COVID-19 vaccine. As DNA, the CDR3 is TGTGCCAGCAGCCGTCTCCCCAGTTCCCAAGAGACCCAGTACTTC. Protein: CASSRLPSSQETQYF.